A selection of T cell receptor beta chains follows, all from one sample in a study of T cells in Graves' hyperthyroidism and ophthalmopathy. TCRdb reprocessed the multiplex PCR reads via MiXCR and lists one record per CDR3 protein. The table shows a few hundred thousand distinct CDR3 sequences, with 13% to 15% occurring only once. Input material: blood. These receptors came from a woman aged 40 to 50 with Graves' hyperthyroidism. Each CDR3 is given with its conserved first and last residue. Clone size is not always given. Where it is, it says once, few, many or a class for expanded clones.

J gene,clone size,V gene,CDR3 protein
TRBJ1-1,many,TRBV6-1,CASSSTQGTTEAFF
TRBJ1-1,many,TRBV27,CASSSTTRPGAFF
TRBJ2-4,NA,TRBV28,CASSEGGGENIQYF
TRBJ2-3,few,TRBV30,CAWSRGGTSTDTQYF
TRBJ1-2,many,TRBV7-8,CASSLSENYGYTF
TRBJ2-5,many,TRBV7-9,CASSLLDIAETQYF
TRBJ2-7,many,TRBV27,CASSHDYEQYF
TRBJ2-2,many,TRBV2,CASSSGTGDQRELFF
TRBJ2-7,few,TRBV5-1,CASSLYGELTYEQYF
TRBJ1-1,many,TRBV18,CASSPDEGRAFF
TRBJ2-7,many,TRBV29-1,CSVEDSSYEQYF
TRBJ2-1,few,TRBV28,CASNLDRGPHNEQFF
TRBJ2-3,many,TRBV20-1,CSARDLLAATDTQYF
TRBJ2-7,many,TRBV5-5,CASRDYSKGAYEQYF
TRBJ2-7,few,TRBV28,CVSSVHSRTYEQYF
TRBJ2-2,many,TRBV3-1,CASSQELRGNTGELFF
TRBJ2-1,many,TRBV27,CASSLGDLFAYNEQFF